The 8 T cell receptor beta chains below come from one sample, sequenced in a study of cytomegalovirus exposure and HLA in healthy donors. A multiplex PCR was run with 60 Vbeta primers and 13 Jbeta primers. Clones were read by immunoSEQ multiplex PCR, and TCRdb kept only the in-frame ones, dropping some. Of some 35,000 clones listed, about half were seen once; the top ten hold 6.2%. The sample was PBMCs. The receptors here all came from a woman aged 40 to 49 in good health and CMV-seropositive.

The chain employs TRBV2 and TRBJ2-1; 8 bases match TRBD1. The CDR3 loop spans 14 amino acids. The ends lost 6 bases at V and 7 bases at J; junction bases unmatched: 8. Germline V CDR1 and CDR2: SNHLY, FYNNEI. CDR3 amino acids: CASSRSTGENEQFF. CDR3 DNA sequence: TGTGCCAGCAGCCGTTCGACAGGGGAGAATGAGCAGTTCTTC. Full variable domain (outside the CDR3, taken from reference TRBV2 and TRBJ2-1): EPEVTQTPSHQVTQMGQEVILRCVPISNHLYFYWYRQILGQKVEFLVSFYNNEISEKSEIFDDQFSVERPDGSNFTLKIRSTKLEDSAMYFCASSRSTGENEQFFGPGTRLTVL.

The count of this clone is one. The genes are TRBV11-2 and TRBJ2-2; TRBD2 is a possible D gene (6 bases). CDR3 length: 16 amino acids. The V end lost 0 bases, the J end lost 4 bases, and 12 bases lay between the germline ends. Germline loops: CDR1 SGHAT, CDR2 FQNNGV. In DNA, the CDR3 is TGTGCCAGCAGCTTAGAACGGGGGTTTAGCACCGGGGAGCTGTTTTTT. It specifies CASSLERGFSTGELFF. The full variable domain, completed using reference TRBV11-2 and TRBJ2-2, is EAGVAQSPRYKIIEKRQSVAFWCNPISGHATLYWYQQILGQGPKLLIQFQNNGVVDDSQLPKDRFSAERLKGVDSTLKIQPAKLEDSAVYLCASSLERGFSTGELFFGEGSRLTVL.

CDR3: CASSLGQVYNSPLHF. CDR3 bases: TGTGCCAGCAGCTTAGGACAGGTCTATAATTCACCCCTCCACTTT. V usage is TRBV11-2 and J usage is TRBJ1-6; D may be TRBD1 (6 bases). Trimming removed 1 base from V and 3 bases from J, with 7 bases in between. The CDR3 spans 15 residues. Germline-derived CDR1 and CDR2 are SGHAT and FQNNGV.

This clone appeared a few times. This chain connects TRBV7-3 to TRBJ1-1, with D unclear. This CDR3 is built from 13 residues. Trimming stripped 5 bases from V and 0 bases from J, with 7 bases between. In germline, CDR1 is SGHTA, CDR2 FQGTGA. The CDR3 is CASSIYMNTEAFF. The CDR3 nucleotides read TGTGCCAGCAGCATATACATGAACACTGAAGCTTTCTTT.

Only one count was recorded for this clone. The chain employs TRBV28 and TRBJ1-1; TRBD1 is a possible D gene (5 bases). The germline V gene has CDR1 MDHEN and CDR2 SYDVKM. The V end was cut by 7 bases, the J end by 7 bases, with 10 bases between. This CDR3 is 11 amino acids long. The chain's CDR3 is CASTTEVEAFF. The DNA of the CDR3 is TGTGCCAGCACGACAGAAGTTGAAGCTTTCTTT.

The gene calls are TRBV30 and TRBJ2-5; the D gene is possibly TRBD2 (5 bases). The assigned J gene may be wrong: the sequence end matches TRBJ2-7 better. The CDR3 runs to 13 residues. The germline V gene encodes CDR1 GTSNPN and CDR2 SVGIG (reference sequence). DNA of the CDR3: TGTGCCTGGAGTCGGGGTTATCCCTACGAGCAGTACTTC. This encodes CAWSRGYPYEQYF.

A few counts support this clone. The rearrangement joins TRBV19 to TRBJ1-5, with 8 bases lining up with TRBD1. In germline, CDR1 is LNHDA, CDR2 SQIVND (reference sequence). This CDR3 has 15 amino acids. V trimming: 5 bases; J trimming: 3 bases; junction bases outside the gene matches: 6. The CDR3, as DNA: TGTGCCAGTAGTTGGGCAGGGGGCAACAATCAGCCCCAGCATTTT. This translates into CASSWAGGNNQPQHF.

J is TRBJ2-3 and V is TRBV5-4, with TRBD2 as a possible D gene (7 bases). The CDR3 consists of 17 residues. Germline CDR1 reads SGHNT; CDR2 reads YYREEE (reference sequence). With 2 bases removed from V and 1 base from J, the gap between germline ends came to 17 bases. The CDR3 region has the DNA TGTGCCAGCAGCTTCAGGAGGGGGGGGGCCGGCACAGATACGCAGTATTTT. Translated: CASSFRRGGAGTDTQYF.